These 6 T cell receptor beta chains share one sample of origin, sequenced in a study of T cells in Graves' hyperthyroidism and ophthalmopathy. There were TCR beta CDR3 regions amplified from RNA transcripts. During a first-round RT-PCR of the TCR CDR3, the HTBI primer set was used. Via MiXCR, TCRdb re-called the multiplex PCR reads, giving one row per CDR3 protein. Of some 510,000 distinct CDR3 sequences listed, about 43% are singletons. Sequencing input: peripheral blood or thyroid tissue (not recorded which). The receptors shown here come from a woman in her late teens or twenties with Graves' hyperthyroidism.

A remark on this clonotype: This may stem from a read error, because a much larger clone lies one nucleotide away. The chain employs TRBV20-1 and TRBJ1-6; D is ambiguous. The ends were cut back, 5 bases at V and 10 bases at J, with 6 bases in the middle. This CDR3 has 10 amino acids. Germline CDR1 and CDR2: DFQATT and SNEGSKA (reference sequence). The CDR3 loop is CSAGRSPLHF. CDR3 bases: TGCAGTGCTGGAAGGTCACCCCTCCACTTT.

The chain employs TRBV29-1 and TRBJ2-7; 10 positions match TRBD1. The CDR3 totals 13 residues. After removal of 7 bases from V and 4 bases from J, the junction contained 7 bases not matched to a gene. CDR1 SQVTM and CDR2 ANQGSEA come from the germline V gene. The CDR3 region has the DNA TGCAGCGCCCCGGGACAGGGGCCTTACGAGCAGTACTTC. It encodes CSAPGQGPYEQYF.

CDR3: CASSQGTGGEKLFF. CDR3 bases: TGTGCCAGCAGCCAGGGGACAGGAGGTGAAAAACTGTTTTTT. The genes are TRBV7-9 and TRBJ1-4; 8 bases fit TRBD1. CDR3 length: 14 residues. Germline V gene data show CDR1 as SEHNR and CDR2 as FQNEAQ (reference sequence). V lost 5 bases, J lost 7 bases, and 6 bases stayed unmatched.

The CDR3 DNA reads as TGCAGCGAAGGGCTTGAGGGGAAGACCTACGAGCAGTACTTC. It yields the protein CSEGLEGKTYEQYF. The V call is TRBV29-1, the J call TRBJ2-7; D may correspond to TRBD1 or TRBD2 (5 bases each). Between the trimmed V and J ends, which lost 7 bases and 2 bases, there was a span of 18 bases. The CDR3 spans 14 residues. Germline assignment: CDR1 SQVTM and CDR2 ANQGSEA.

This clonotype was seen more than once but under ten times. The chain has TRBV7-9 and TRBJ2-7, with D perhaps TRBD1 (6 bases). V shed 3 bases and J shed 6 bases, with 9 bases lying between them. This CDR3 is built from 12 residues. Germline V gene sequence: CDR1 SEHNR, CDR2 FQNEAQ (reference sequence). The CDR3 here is CASSLGAREQYF. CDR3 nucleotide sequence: TGTGCCAGCAGCTTGGGGGCCCGCGAGCAGTACTTC.

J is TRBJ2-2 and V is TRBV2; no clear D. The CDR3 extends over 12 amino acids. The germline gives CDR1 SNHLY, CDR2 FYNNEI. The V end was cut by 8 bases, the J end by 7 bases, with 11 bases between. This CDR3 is CASSPYVGELFF. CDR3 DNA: TGTGCCAGCTCACCGTACGTCGGGGAGCTGTTTTTT. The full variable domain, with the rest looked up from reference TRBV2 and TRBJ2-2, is EPEVTQTPSHQVTQMGQEVILRCVPISNHLYFYWYRQILGQKVEFLVSFYNNEISEKSEIFDDQFSVERPDGSNFTLKIRSTKLEDSAMYFCASSPYVGELFFGEGSRLTVL.